These 21 T cell receptor beta chains share one sample of origin, sequenced in a study of T-cell reconstitution after alpha-beta-depleted transplantation in children. The authors prepared the TCRbeta library with unique molecular identifiers. MiXCR was run by TCRdb on the PCR reads, yielding one entry per CDR3 protein. Altogether some 600,000 distinct CDR3 sequences are present, over 15% being singletons, with the ten largest covering 1.1%. This sample comprised PBMCs from the stem cell graft donor, obtained from the stem cell graft. These TCRs come from a human donor who donated a stem cell graft to a child with acute myeloid leukemia.

Ten or more counts support this clonotype. The chain joins TRBV29-1 to TRBJ2-7; D assignment may be TRBD1 or TRBD2 (5 bases each). V lost 5 bases and J 2 bases, leaving 16 bases between the germline ends. The CDR3 spans 14 residues. Germline V CDR1 and CDR2: SQVTM, ANQGSEA. The CDR3 is CSVISPGPPYEQYF. DNA for the CDR3: TGCAGCGTTATTAGTCCGGGACCTCCCTACGAGCAGTACTTC.

CDR3 region: CSARDRGRETQYF. The CDR3 region has the DNA TGCAGTGCTCGGGACAGGGGCAGAGAGACCCAGTACTTC. This chain connects TRBV20-1 to TRBJ2-5; 10 bases line up with TRBD1. This CDR3 has 13 residues. V was clipped by 5 bases and J by 4 bases; unmatched bases: 4. The germline V gene encodes CDR1 DFQATT and CDR2 SNEGSKA (reference sequence).

This clonotype was seen many times. The chain joins TRBV7-2 to TRBJ2-7, with D possibly being TRBD1 or TRBD2 (6 bases each). The CDR3 spans 14 residues. Per germline, CDR1 SGHTA and CDR2 FQGNSA. Trimming shortened V by 1 base and J by 7 bases, and 14 bases separated the two germline ends. The CDR3 nucleotides are TGTGCCAGCAGCTTAGATGGGGGGCCAGGAGAGCAGTACTTC. It specifies CASSLDGGPGEQYF. The complete variable domain, with remaining parts taken from reference TRBV7-2 and TRBJ2-7, reads GAGVSQSPSNKVTEKGKDVELRCDPISGHTALYWYRQSLGQGLEFLIYFQGNSAPDKSGLPSDRFSAERTGGSVSTLTIQRTQQEDSAVYLCASSLDGGPGEQYFGPGTRLTVT.

The V gene is TRBV12-3 or TRBV12-4, the J gene TRBJ1-5, with D unclear. The CDR3 is 13 residues long. V dropped 6 bases and J dropped 10 bases, with 16 bases sitting between them. As DNA, the CDR3 is TGTGCCAGCAGCGACACCGGGCGGGGTCCCCAGCATTTT. Translating gives CASSDTGRGPQHF.

This clonotype was seen a few times. The chain combines TRBV7-2 with TRBJ2-2, with a tentative D call TRBD2 (5 bases). V dropped 1 base and J dropped 5 bases, with 14 bases sitting between them. Germline CDR1 SGHTA, CDR2 FQGNSA. This CDR3 has 16 residues. In DNA form, the CDR3 reads TGTGCCAGCAGCTTAGTGAGGGCAGGCGGGACCGGGGAGCTGTTTTTT. Protein product: CASSLVRAGGTGELFF.

This clonotype was counted ten times or more. CDR3 bases: TGTGCCAGCAGTTACACGGAGGGGGAGAGGTATGGCTACACCTTC. It is translated as CASSYTEGERYGYTF. The chain carries TRBV6-5 and TRBJ1-2, with D perhaps matching TRBD1 (6 bases). This CDR3 has 15 amino acids. Trimming removed 2 bases at V and 5 bases at J, with 15 bases between. The V gene's germline CDR1 is MNHEY and CDR2 SVGAGI.

This clonotype came up many times. The chain has TRBV15 and TRBJ1-4; 7 bases agree with TRBD1. J was trimmed by 4 bases and V by 5 bases; bases with no gene match: 7. This CDR3 is built from 15 residues. Germline loops: CDR1 LNHNV, CDR2 YYDKDF (reference sequence). CDR3 DNA: TGTGCCACCAGCTCACAGGGGCGGAATAATGAAAAACTGTTTTTT. Encoded protein: CATSSQGRNNEKLFF.

CDR3: CASSFGLGKGDEQFF. Here the CDR3 DNA reads TGCGCCAGCAGCTTCGGACTTGGGAAGGGGGATGAGCAGTTCTTC. The chain uses TRBV5-1 and TRBJ2-1; tentatively, D is TRBD1 (6 bases). This CDR3 has 15 residues. CDR1 is SGHRS, CDR2 YFSETQ, per germline. V was clipped by 2 bases and J by 8 bases, with 17 bases between them.

This clonotype was detected many times. CDR3 residues: CASSTGQGAQVEQFF. CDR3 nucleotide sequence: TGTGCCAGCAGTACCGGACAGGGGGCACAAGTTGAGCAGTTCTTC. The chain is built from TRBV12-3 or TRBV12-4 and TRBJ2-1; 11 nucleotides align to TRBD1. This CDR3 is built from 15 residues. With 5 bases clipped from V and 9 bases from J, the junction kept 9 bases outside the gene matches.

This clonotype was counted only a few times. The V gene is TRBV28, the J gene TRBJ2-2; D gene uncertain. Trimming shortened V by 8 bases and J by 3 bases, and 10 bases separated the two germline ends. The CDR3 covers 13 residues. CDR1 MDHEN and CDR2 SYDVKM come from the germline V gene. This chain's CDR3 is CASVEGDTGELFF. DNA of the CDR3: TGTGCCAGCGTCGAAGGCGACACCGGGGAGCTGTTTTTT.

This clonotype was counted many times. The chain couples TRBV20-1 to TRBJ1-2, with D hard to call. The germline V gene has CDR1 DFQATT and CDR2 SNEGSKA (reference sequence). The CDR3 extends over 13 amino acids. Trimming removed 0 bases at V and 8 bases at J, with 13 bases between. DNA of the CDR3: TGCAGTGCTAGAGATAACGAAGGACGCGGCTACACCTTC. This sequence encodes CSARDNEGRGYTF.

The gene calls are TRBV7-9 and TRBJ2-7, with D possibly called TRBD1 or TRBD2 (6 bases each). The V and J ends lost 5 bases and 7 bases respectively, with 18 bases between them. This CDR3 region has 14 residues. Germline CDR1 and CDR2: SEHNR and FQNEAQ (reference sequence). CDR3 DNA sequence: TGTGCCAGCAGCCTCACCGGGGGCGTAAGGGAGCAGTACTTC. It codes for CASSLTGGVREQYF.

This clonotype was seen only a few times. This chain links TRBV27 with TRBJ2-1, with D unclear. The CDR3 consists of 12 residues. In germline, CDR1 is MNHEY, CDR2 SMNVEV (reference sequence). Trimming pared 6 bases from V and 10 bases from J, leaving 13 bases between. Here the CDR3 DNA reads TGTGCCAGCAGGACTTTTGGCAGCGAGCAGTTCTTC. Encoded protein: CASRTFGSEQFF.

The sample holds many counts of this clonotype. The chain links TRBV5-1 to TRBJ1-1; the D gene is possibly TRBD1 (5 bases). Germline V CDR1 and CDR2: SGHRS, YFSETQ. Deletions cut 4 bases from V and 4 bases from J, with 17 bases between. The CDR3 sequence is 15 residues long. The chain's CDR3 is CASSPSAGISTEAFF. CDR3 DNA: TGCGCCAGCAGCCCGTCGGCAGGGATCAGCACTGAAGCTTTCTTT.

This clonotype was picked up many times. V usage is TRBV20-1 and J usage is TRBJ2-2; D might be TRBD2 (5 bases). Per the germline V gene, CDR1 is DFQATT and CDR2 is SNEGSKA (reference sequence). The CDR3 length is 12 residues. V was trimmed by 4 bases and J by 3 bases, leaving 6 bases between them. CDR3 protein: CSAKADTGELFF. The DNA for the CDR3 is TGCAGTGCTAAAGCGGACACCGGGGAGCTGTTTTTT.

The sample holds many counts of this clonotype. V gene TRBV5-6 combines with J gene TRBJ1-3; D ambiguous. Trimming shortened V by 6 bases and J by 0 bases, and 13 bases separated the two germline ends. The CDR3 sequence is 15 residues long. In germline, CDR1 is SGHDT, CDR2 YYEEEE. The CDR3 spells CASKAGPRSGNTIYF. CDR3 bases: TGTGCCAGCAAGGCCGGGCCGCGCTCTGGAAACACCATATATTTT. Using reference TRBV5-6 and TRBJ1-3 for the parts outside the CDR3, the full variable domain is DAGVTQSPTHLIKTRGQQVTLRCSPKSGHDTVSWYQQALGQGPQFIFQYYEEEERQRGNFPDRFSGHQFPNYSSELNVNALLLGDSALYLCASKAGPRSGNTIYFGEGSWLTVV.

Ten or more counts support this clonotype. The chain is built from TRBV20-1 and TRBJ2-2; D unclear. The CDR3 sequence is 15 residues long. Trimming took 2 bases from V and 0 from J, leaving 10 bases between them. From germline, CDR1 is DFQATT and CDR2 SNEGSKA (reference sequence). Written as DNA, the CDR3 is TGCAGTGCTAGATCGGACCTCCCGAACACCGGGGAGCTGTTTTTT. It translates to CSARSDLPNTGELFF.

In this sample, this clonotype turned up a few times. This chain joins TRBV28 and TRBJ1-5; 8 positions match TRBD1. The germline V gene encodes CDR1 MDHEN and CDR2 SYDVKM. V was clipped by 5 bases and J by 5 bases; unmatched bases: 5. The CDR3 consists of 14 residues. CDR3 amino acids: CASSPGGKYQPQHF. DNA for the CDR3: TGTGCCAGCAGTCCAGGGGGCAAGTATCAGCCCCAGCATTTT.

The CDR3 sequence is CASRTGQPNQPQHF. CDR3 DNA: TGTGCCAGCAGAACGGGACAGCCCAATCAGCCCCAGCATTTT. The rearrangement uses TRBV6-2 or TRBV6-3 and TRBJ1-5; 7 bases align to TRBD1. The CDR3 is made up of 14 amino acids. V was clipped by 6 bases and J by 3 bases; unmatched bases: 5. CDR1 and CDR2 (germline): MNHEY, SVGEGT.

The chain has TRBV2 and TRBJ2-4, with 8 bases lining up with TRBD1. Trimming took 5 bases from V and 11 from J; bases not matched to a gene: 17. From germline, CDR1 is SNHLY and CDR2 FYNNEI. The CDR3 loop spans 16 amino acids. For the CDR3, the DNA is TGTGCCAGCAGTCTTAAATACGTTGGACAGGGCAGCCTTCAGTACTTC. Residues: CASSLKYVGQGSLQYF.

There are many counts of this clonotype. The CDR3 DNA reads TGCAGCGTTGCCGAAAGCGGACGGTCTGAAGCTTTCTTT. This codes for CSVAESGRSEAFF. V usage is TRBV29-1 and J usage is TRBJ1-1, with D unclear. Germline V gene sequence: CDR1 SQVTM, CDR2 ANQGSEA. This CDR3 spans 13 amino acids. V lost 4 bases, J lost 6 bases, and 15 bases lay in between.